The present entry profiles one T cell receptor (beta chain) with its context. What it binds is unknown. The assay was immunoSEQ multiplex PCR, and TCRdb's table has in-frame clones only and misses some. The repertoire holds about 190,000 clones, with 94% as singletons. This record belongs to a study of T cell responses to AZD1222 COVID-19 vaccine. Study conclusions and caveats: CD4 TCRs associated with vaccination spanned spike, dominating at 160-218 and 743-854.

In germline, CDR1 is MDHEN, CDR2 SYDVKM. V dropped 5 bases and J dropped 10 bases, with 9 bases sitting between them. CDR3 size: 12 residues. The V call is TRBV28, the J call TRBJ1-6; no reliable D call. Specimen: peripheral blood, collected on day 0 of AZD1222 vaccination. This clonotype was sampled from an adult in good health. DNA of the CDR3: TGTGCCAGCAGTCGGGTTTGGTCACCCCTCCACTTT. This codes for CASSRVWSPLHF.